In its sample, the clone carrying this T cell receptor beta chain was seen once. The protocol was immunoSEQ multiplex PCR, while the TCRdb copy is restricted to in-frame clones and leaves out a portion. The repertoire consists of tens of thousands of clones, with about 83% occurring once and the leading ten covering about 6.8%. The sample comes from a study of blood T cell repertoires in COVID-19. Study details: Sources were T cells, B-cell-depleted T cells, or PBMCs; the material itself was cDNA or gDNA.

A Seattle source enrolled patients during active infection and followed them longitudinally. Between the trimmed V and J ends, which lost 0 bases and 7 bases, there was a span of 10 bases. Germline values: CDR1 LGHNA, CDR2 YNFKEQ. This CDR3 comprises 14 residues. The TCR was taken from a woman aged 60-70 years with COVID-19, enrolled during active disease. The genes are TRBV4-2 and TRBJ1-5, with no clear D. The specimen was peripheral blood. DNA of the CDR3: TGTGCCAGCAGCCAAGATCCGGGGTCACAGCCCCAGCATTTT. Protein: CASSQDPGSQPQHF.